This record looks at one T cell receptor beta chain sequence and its context. Its antigen is unidentified. These data are taken from a study of metastatic and nonmetastatic thyroid tumors. Study-level background: The authors compared repertoires across blood and tumor or nodule tissue from malignant and benign thyroid patients.

Findings and caveats of the study: It was reportedly found that TCR beta diversity was significantly higher in malignant thyroid tumors than in benign nodules, a difference seen in both blood and tumor samples.

Trimming stripped 0 bases from V and 10 bases from J, with 14 bases between. Germline CDR1 SGDLS, CDR2 YYNGEE. CDR3 length equals 14 residues. In the original workflow: The distant-metastasis classifier for papillary thyroid cancer was built from CDR3 differences across clinicopathological groups. Using MiXCR, TCRdb re-called clones from the PCR reads. The V and J calls shown here were made by TCRdb, not taken from the authors' results. The table has around 4,200 clones, about a third seen once. Every patient was untreated before thyroid surgery. This sequence originates from a male donor with papillary thyroid cancer or a benign thyroid nodule (not recorded which). Some clones in this sample may be carry-over from other donors' samples. The sample comprised adjacent normal tissue. The chain combines TRBV9 with TRBJ2-1; maybe TRBD2 (5 bases). In nucleotides, the CDR3 is TGTGCCAGCAGCGTAGGGGGAGTCAGAACGGAGCAGTTCTTC. This translates into CASSVGGVRTEQFF.